This TCR beta chain was sequenced in a study of CD8 T cells in Susac syndrome. Per germline, CDR1 DFQATT and CDR2 SNEGSKA (reference sequence). The CDR3 contains 12 residues. The ends were cut back, 2 bases at V and 7 bases at J, with 9 bases in the middle. 0.5 to 1 ug RNA was reverse transcribed with random hexamers. TCRdb processed the immunoSEQ multiplex PCR reads anew with MiXCR; each CDR3 protein has one entry. The sample lists 140,000 or so distinct CDR3 sequences; around 95% were seen once. The source material was CD4+ T cells from PBMCs. This clonotype was sampled from a human donor with Susac syndrome. The V gene is TRBV20-1, the J gene TRBJ1-5; D might be TRBD1 (5 bases). The CDR3 nucleotides read TGCAGTGCTAGAAGAGGGGACCAGCCCCAGCATTTT. It yields the protein CSARRGDQPQHF.